The sequence of this TCR beta chain was determined in a study of shared clonotypes between healthy human individuals. Study observations and caveats: Tissues were not sampled, only blood, and their repertoires likely differ.

The CDR3 contains 16 residues. Germline V gene data show CDR1 as MDHEN and CDR2 as SYDVKM. The trim removed 8 bases at V and 2 bases at J, leaving 15 bases unmatched. Comment on this clone: Its antigen is as yet unknown.

Profiling relied on immunoSEQ multiplex PCR, and the TCRdb table lists in-frame clones only, not all of them. The sample consists of 550,000 to 850,000 clones, around 72% of them appearing once. The TCR comes from a woman aged 25-40 years in good health. The genes are TRBV28 and TRBJ2-7; 7 bases fit TRBD2. Sequencing was carried out using memory CD4+ T cells sorted from blood. The subset was: CD45RA-negative fraction. CDR3 sequence (DNA): TGTGCCAGCGGGAGGGTTAGAGTAGCCGGCGCCTACGAGCAGTACTTC. Protein product: CASGRVRVAGAYEQYF. Combining the CDR3 with reference TRBV28 and TRBJ2-7 gives the whole variable domain DVKVTQSSRYLVKRTGEKVFLECVQDMDHENMFWYRQDPGLGLRLIYFSYDVKMKEKGDIPEGYSVSREKKERFSLILESASTNQTSMYLCASGRVRVAGAYEQYFGPGTRLTVT.